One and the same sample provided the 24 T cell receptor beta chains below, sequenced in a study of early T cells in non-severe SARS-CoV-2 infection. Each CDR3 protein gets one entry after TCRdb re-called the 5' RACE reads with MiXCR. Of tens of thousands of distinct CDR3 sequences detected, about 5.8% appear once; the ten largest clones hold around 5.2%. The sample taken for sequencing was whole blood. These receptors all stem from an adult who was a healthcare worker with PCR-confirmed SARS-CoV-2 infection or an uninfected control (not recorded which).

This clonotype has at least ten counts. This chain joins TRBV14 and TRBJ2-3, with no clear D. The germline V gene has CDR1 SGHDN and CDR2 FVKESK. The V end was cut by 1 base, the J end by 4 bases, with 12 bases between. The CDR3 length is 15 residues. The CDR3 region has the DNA TGTGCCAGCAGCCAAGTGGGGTTAGCAGCAGATACGCAGTATTTT. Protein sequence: CASSQVGLAADTQYF.

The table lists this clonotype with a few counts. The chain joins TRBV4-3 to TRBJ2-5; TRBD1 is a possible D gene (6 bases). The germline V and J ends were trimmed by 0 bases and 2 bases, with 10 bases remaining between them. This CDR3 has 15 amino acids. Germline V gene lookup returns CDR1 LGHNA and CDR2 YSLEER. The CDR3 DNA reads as TGCGCCAGCAGCCAAGATGGGGGCCTACAAGAGACCCAGTACTTC. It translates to CASSQDGGLQETQYF.

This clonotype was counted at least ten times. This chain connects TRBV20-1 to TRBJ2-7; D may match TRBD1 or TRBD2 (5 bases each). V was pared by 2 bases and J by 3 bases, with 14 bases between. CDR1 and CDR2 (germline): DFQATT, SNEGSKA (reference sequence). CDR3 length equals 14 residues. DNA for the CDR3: TGCAGTGCTAGACTTCCGGGACGGGGCTACGAGCAGTACTTC. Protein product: CSARLPGRGYEQYF.

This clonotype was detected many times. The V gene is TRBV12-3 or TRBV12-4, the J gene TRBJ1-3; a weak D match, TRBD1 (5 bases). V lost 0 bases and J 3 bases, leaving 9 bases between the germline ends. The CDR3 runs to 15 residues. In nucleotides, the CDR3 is TGTGCCAGCAGTTTAGCCGGGGCCGGTGGAAACACCATATATTTT. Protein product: CASSLAGAGGNTIYF.

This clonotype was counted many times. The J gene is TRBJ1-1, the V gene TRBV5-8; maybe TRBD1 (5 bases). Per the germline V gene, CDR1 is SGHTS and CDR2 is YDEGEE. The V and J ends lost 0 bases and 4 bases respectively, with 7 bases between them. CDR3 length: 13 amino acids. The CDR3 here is CASSLEGTTEAFF. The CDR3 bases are TGTGCCAGCAGCTTGGAGGGGACCACTGAAGCTTTCTTT.

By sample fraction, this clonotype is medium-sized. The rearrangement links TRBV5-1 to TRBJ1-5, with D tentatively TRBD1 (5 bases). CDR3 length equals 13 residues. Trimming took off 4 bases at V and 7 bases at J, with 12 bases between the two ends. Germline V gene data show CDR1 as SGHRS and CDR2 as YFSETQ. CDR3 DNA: TGCGCCAGCAGCCCGGCGGGGGACCAGCCCCAGCATTTT. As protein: CASSPAGDQPQHF. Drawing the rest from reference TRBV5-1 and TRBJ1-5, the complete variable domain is KAGVTQTPRYLIKTRGQQVTLSCSPISGHRSVSWYQQTPGQGLQFLFEYFSETQRNKGNFPGRFSGRQFSNSRSEMNVSTLELGDSALYLCASSPAGDQPQHFGDGTRLSIL.

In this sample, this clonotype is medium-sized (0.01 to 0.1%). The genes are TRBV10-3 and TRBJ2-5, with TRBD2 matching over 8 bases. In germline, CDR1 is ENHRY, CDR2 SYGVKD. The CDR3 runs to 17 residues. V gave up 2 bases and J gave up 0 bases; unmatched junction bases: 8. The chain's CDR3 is CAISEASAGGNQETQYF. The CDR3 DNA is TGTGCCATCAGTGAGGCCTCTGCGGGGGGAAACCAAGAGACCCAGTACTTC.

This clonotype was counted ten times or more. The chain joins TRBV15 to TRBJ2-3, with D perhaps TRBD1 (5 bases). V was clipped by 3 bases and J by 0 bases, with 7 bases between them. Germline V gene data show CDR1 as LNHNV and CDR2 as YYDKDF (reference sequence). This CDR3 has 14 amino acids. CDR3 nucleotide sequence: TGTGCCACCAGCAGTGACAGAAGCACAGATACGCAGTATTTT. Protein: CATSSDRSTDTQYF.

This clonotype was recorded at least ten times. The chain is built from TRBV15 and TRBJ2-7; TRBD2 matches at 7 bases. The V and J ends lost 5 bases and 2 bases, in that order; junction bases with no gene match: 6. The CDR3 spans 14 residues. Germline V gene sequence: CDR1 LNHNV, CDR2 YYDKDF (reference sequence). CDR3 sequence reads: CATSDRDYAYEQYF. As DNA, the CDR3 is TGTGCCACCAGCGACCGGGACTACGCCTACGAGCAGTACTTC. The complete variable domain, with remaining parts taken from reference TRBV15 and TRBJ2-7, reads DAMVIQNPRYQVTQFGKPVTLSCSQTLNHNVMYWYQQKSSQAPKLLFHYYDKDFNNEADTPDNFQSRRPNTSFCFLDIRSPGLGDTAMYLCATSDRDYAYEQYFGPGTRLTVT.

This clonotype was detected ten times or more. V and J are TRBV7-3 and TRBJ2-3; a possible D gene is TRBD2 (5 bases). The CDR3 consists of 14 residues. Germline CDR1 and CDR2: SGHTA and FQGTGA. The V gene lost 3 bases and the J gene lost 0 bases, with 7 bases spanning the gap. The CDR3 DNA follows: TGTGCCAGCAGCTTGAGGACTAGCACAGATACGCAGTATTTT. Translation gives CASSLRTSTDTQYF.

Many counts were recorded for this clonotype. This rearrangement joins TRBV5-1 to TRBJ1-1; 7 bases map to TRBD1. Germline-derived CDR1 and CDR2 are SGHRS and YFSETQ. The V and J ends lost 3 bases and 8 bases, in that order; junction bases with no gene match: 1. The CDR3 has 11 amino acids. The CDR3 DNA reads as TGCGCCAGCAGCTCGGGACAGGAAGCTTTCTTT. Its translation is CASSSGQEAFF. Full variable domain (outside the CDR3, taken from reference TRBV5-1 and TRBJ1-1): KAGVTQTPRYLIKTRGQQVTLSCSPISGHRSVSWYQQTPGQGLQFLFEYFSETQRNKGNFPGRFSGRQFSNSRSEMNVSTLELGDSALYLCASSSGQEAFFGQGTRLTVV.

CDR3 DNA: TGTGCCAGCAGCTACTACAAGAATCAGCCCCAGCATTTT. Its translation is CASSYYKNQPQHF. The chain recombines TRBV2 with TRBJ1-5; no firm D call. The CDR3 runs to 13 residues. The V gene lost 6 bases and the J gene lost 4 bases, with 10 bases spanning the gap. Germline lookup yields CDR1 SNHLY and CDR2 FYNNEI.

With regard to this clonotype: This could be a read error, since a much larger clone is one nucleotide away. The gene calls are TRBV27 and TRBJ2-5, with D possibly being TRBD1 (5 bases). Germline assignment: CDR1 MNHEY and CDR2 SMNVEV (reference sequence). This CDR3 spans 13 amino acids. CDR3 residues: CASSAAGLRTLYF. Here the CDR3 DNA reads TGTGCCAGCAGTGCCGCAGGGCTGCGGACCCTGTACTTC.

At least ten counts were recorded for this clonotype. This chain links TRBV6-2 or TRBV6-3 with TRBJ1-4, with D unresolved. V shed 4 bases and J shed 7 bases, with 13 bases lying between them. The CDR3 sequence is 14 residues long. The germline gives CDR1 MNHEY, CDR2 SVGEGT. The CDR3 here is CASSSPMEVEKLFF. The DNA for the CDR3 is TGTGCCAGCAGTTCCCCGATGGAGGTTGAAAAACTGTTTTTT.

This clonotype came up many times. The CDR3 DNA is TGTGCCAGCAGTGCCCGTAGAATCTCCTACGAGCAGTACTTC. It translates to CASSARRISYEQYF. This chain uses TRBV12-3 or TRBV12-4 with TRBJ2-7; D gene uncertain. The CDR3 consists of 14 residues. V was shortened by 5 bases and J by 0 bases, with 11 bases between the two germline ends.

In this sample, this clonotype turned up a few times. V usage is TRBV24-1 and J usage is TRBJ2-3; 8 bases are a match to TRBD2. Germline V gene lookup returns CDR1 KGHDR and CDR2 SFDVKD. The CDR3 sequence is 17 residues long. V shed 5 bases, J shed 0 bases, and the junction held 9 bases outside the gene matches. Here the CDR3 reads CATSGSSGGSSTDTQYF. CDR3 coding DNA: TGTGCCACCAGTGGGTCGAGCGGGGGTTCAAGCACAGATACGCAGTATTTT.

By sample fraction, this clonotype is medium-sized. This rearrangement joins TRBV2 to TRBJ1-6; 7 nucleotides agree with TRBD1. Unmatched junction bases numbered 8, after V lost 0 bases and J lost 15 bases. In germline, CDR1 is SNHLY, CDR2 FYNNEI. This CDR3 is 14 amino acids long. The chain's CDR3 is CASSEATRGQVLHF. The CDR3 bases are TGTGCCAGCAGTGAAGCGACGAGGGGGCAGGTCCTCCACTTT.

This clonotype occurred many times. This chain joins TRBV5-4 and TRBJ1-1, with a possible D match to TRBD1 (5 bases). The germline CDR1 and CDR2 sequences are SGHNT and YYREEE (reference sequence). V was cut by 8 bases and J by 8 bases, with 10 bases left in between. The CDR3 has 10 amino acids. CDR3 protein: CASIGEEAFF. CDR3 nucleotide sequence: TGTGCCAGTATAGGGGAAGAAGCTTTCTTT.

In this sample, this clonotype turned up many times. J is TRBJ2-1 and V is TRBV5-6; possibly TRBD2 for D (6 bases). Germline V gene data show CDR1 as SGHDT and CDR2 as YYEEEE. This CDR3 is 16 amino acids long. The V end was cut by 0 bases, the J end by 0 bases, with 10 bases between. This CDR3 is CASSLGGGNSYNEQFF. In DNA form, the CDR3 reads TGTGCCAGCAGCTTGGGAGGAGGGAACTCCTACAATGAGCAGTTCTTC.

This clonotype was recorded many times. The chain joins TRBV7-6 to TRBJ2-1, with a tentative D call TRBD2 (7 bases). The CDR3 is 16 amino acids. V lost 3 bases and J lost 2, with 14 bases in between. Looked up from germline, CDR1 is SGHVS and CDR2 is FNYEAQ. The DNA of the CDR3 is TGTGCCAGCAGCTTGCGGGCGGGGGCCCCCTACAATGAGCAGTTCTTC. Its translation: CASSLRAGAPYNEQFF. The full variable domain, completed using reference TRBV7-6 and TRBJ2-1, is GAGVSQSPRYKVTKRGQDVALRCDPISGHVSLYWYRQALGQGPEFLTYFNYEAQQDKSGLPNDRFSAERPEGSISTLTIQRTEQRDSAMYRCASSLRAGAPYNEQFFGPGTRLTVL.

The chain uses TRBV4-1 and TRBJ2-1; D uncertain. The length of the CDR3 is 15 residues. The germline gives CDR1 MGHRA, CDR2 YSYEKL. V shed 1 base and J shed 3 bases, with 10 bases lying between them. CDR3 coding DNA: TGCGCCAGCAGCCAAGGCCTCGATGACTACAATGAGCAGTTCTTC. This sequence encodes CASSQGLDDYNEQFF.

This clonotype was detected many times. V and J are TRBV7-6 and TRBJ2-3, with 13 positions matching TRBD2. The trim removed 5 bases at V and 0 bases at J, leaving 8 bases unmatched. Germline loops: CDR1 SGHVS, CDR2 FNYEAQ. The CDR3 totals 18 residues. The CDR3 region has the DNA TGTGCCAGCAGCGGCCGACTAGCGGGGGGCACTAGCACAGATACGCAGTATTTT. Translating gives CASSGRLAGGTSTDTQYF.

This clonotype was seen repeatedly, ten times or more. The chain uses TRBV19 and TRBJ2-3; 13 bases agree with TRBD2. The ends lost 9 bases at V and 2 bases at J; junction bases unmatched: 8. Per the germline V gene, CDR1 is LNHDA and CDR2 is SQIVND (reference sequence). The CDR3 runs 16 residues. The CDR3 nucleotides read TGTGCCAGCAAGGGAGGACTAGCGGGAGCCACAGATACGCAGTATTTT. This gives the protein CASKGGLAGATDTQYF.

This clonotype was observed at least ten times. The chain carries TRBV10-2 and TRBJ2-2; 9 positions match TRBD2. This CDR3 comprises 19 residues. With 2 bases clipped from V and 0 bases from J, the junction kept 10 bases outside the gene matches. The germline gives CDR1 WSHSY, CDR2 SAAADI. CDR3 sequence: CASSEDRAGGMSNTGELFF. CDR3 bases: TGCGCCAGCAGTGAGGATCGAGCGGGGGGCATGTCGAACACCGGGGAGCTGTTTTTT.